This T cell receptor beta chain came from a study of shared clonotypes between healthy human individuals. Adult Caucasians living in Nashville, Tennessee made up all of the donors. Genomic DNA per cell subset filled all wells of several immunoSEQ plates. For sorted subsets, about 190 ng DNA per replicate equaled roughly 30,000 T cell genomes. Data came from immunoSEQ multiplex PCR; TCRdb stores just in-frame clones and leaves some out. Among some 2,000,000 clones, almost 96% were seen once, and the ten largest hold 0.13%. CDR3 length: 12 amino acids. Per the germline V gene, CDR1 is MDHEN and CDR2 is SYDVKM. V lost 5 bases and J lost 7, with 6 bases in between.

What was sequenced was naive CD4+ T cells sorted from blood. The sample's subset: CD45RA+ positively selected. The TCR sequence derives from a man aged 18 to 30 in good health. V usage is TRBV28 and J usage is TRBJ1-6, with no clear D. The CDR3 loop is CASSAPNSPLHF. In nucleotides, the CDR3 is TGTGCCAGCAGTGCACCGAATTCACCCCTCCACTTT.